The 15 T cell receptor beta chains in this list originate from one sample, sequenced in a study of control samples from healthy donors and cancer patients (dated by TCRdb to about 2020). Receptor amplification or capture employed the immunoSEQ multiplex PCR assay. TCRdb obtained this table from immuneACCESS and retained in-frame rearrangements with V and J assigned. These tables miss some clones; where compared with another copy, unresolved V genes account for less than half of the shortfall, and the remainder is unexplained. The sample contains about 98,000 clones, roughly 78% of them found a single time. Clones ranked in the top ten supply approximately 2% of the sample. The sample comprised blood. These receptors were collected from a man aged 55 to 70 in good health.

In its sample, this clone was seen once. J is TRBJ2-7 and V is TRBV7-8; 11 nucleotides align to TRBD2. CDR3 length: 16 amino acids. J lost 5 bases, V lost 4 bases, and 10 bases had no gene match. Germline-derived CDR1 and CDR2 are SGHVS and FQNEAQ. The chain's CDR3 is CASSYQTSGRSHEQYF. The CDR3 region has the DNA TGTGCCAGCAGCTACCAAACTAGCGGGAGATCTCACGAGCAGTACTTC.

A single count supports this clone. V usage is TRBV24-1 and J usage is TRBJ2-1; TRBD2 might be the D (5 bases). V shed 10 bases and J shed 2 bases, with 17 bases lying between them. The CDR3 spans 15 residues. Germline values: CDR1 KGHDR, CDR2 SFDVKD. The CDR3 is CATGSGRRTYNEQFF. CDR3 nucleotide sequence: TGTGCCACTGGGTCGGGGAGACGCACCTACAATGAGCAGTTCTTC.

Here the CDR3 reads CALKEGRQETQYF. The CDR3 DNA reads as TGTGCCTTAAAGGAGGGGAGACAAGAGACCCAGTACTTC. The rearrangement joins TRBV2 to TRBJ2-5, with a tentative D call TRBD2 (6 bases). The CDR3 has 13 residues. CDR1 is SNHLY, CDR2 FYNNEI, per germline. V was pared by 11 bases and J by 2 bases, with 15 bases between. Combining the CDR3 with reference TRBV2 and TRBJ2-5 gives the whole variable domain EPEVTQTPSHQVTQMGQEVILRCVPISNHLYFYWYRQILGQKVEFLVSFYNNEISEKSEIFDDQFSVERPDGSNFTLKIRSTKLEDSAMYFCALKEGRQETQYFGPGTRLLVL.

There are a few counts of this clone. This chain connects TRBV7-2 to TRBJ1-5; D uncertain. There are 13 residues in the CDR3. V was trimmed by 3 bases and J by 6 bases, leaving 9 bases between them. Germline V gene lookup returns CDR1 SGHTA and CDR2 FQGNSA. The CDR3 DNA reads as TGTGCCAGCAGCTTGGAAGGGCTTCAGCCCCAGCATTTT. Translating gives CASSLEGLQPQHF.

In its sample, this clone was seen once. The J gene is TRBJ2-1, the V gene TRBV24-1; 13 bases align to TRBD2. CDR1 and CDR2 (germline): KGHDR, SFDVKD. With 6 bases clipped from V and 0 bases from J, the junction kept 16 bases outside the gene matches. The CDR3 contains 21 residues. Here the CDR3 reads CATSKTPGTSGTHSSYNEQFF. CDR3 DNA sequence: TGTGCCACCAGTAAGACTCCCGGGACTAGCGGGACCCACAGCTCCTACAATGAGCAGTTCTTC.

This chain connects TRBV11-2 to TRBJ2-7; 7 bases align to TRBD1. With V trimmed by 5 bases and J by 3 bases, 7 bases remained unmatched. CDR3 length equals 14 residues. Germline CDR1 reads SGHAT; CDR2 reads FQNNGV. DNA for the CDR3: TGTGCCAGCAGCCGGCCGGGACAGATCTACGAGCAGTACTTC. This encodes CASSRPGQIYEQYF.

This clone has just a few counts. The V and J genes are TRBV28 and TRBJ2-7; D perhaps matches TRBD2 (5 bases). The CDR3 extends over 12 amino acids. Trimming removed 3 bases at V and 7 bases at J, with 10 bases between. Germline-derived CDR1 and CDR2 are MDHEN and SYDVKM. CDR3 in DNA: TGTGCCAGCAGTTTGCGGGTGGGTGAGCAGTACTTC. Its translation is CASSLRVGEQYF.

Worth noting for this clone: The sample has other DNA sequences that encode this CDR3 too. This chain connects TRBV7-9 to TRBJ1-1; no clear D gene. CDR3 length equals 13 residues. Between the trimmed V and J ends, which lost 3 bases and 4 bases, there was a span of 9 bases. CDR1 and CDR2 (germline): SEHNR, FQNEAQ (reference sequence). As DNA, the CDR3 is TGTGCCAGCAGCTTTGGGGTTGGCACTGAAGCTTTCTTT. Translation gives CASSFGVGTEAFF.

The V call is TRBV4-1, the J call TRBJ1-2; D perhaps matches TRBD1 (6 bases). Germline CDR1 MGHRA, CDR2 YSYEKL. CDR3 length: 12 amino acids. V lost 0 bases, J lost 14 bases, and 13 bases lay in between. The CDR3 loop reads CASSQEGGGRTF. CDR3 nucleotide sequence: TGCGCCAGCAGCCAAGAAGGGGGGGGGAGGACCTTC.

The chain recombines TRBV10-3 with TRBJ2-7, with 9 nucleotides matching TRBD1. V was clipped by 7 bases and J by 4 bases; unmatched bases: 11. CDR1 is ENHRY, CDR2 SYGVKD, per germline. CDR3 length: 15 residues. The CDR3 is CAINPFGTGQYEQYF. CDR3 sequence (DNA): TGTGCCATCAACCCCTTCGGGACAGGGCAATACGAGCAGTACTTC.

The chain links TRBV4-1 to TRBJ2-3; 9 positions match TRBD2. Germline V gives CDR1 MGHRA, CDR2 YSYEKL. The V segment lost 1 base and the J segment 5 bases; nucleotides outside the gene matches: 10. CDR3 length equals 17 residues. The CDR3 sequence: CASSQAWAGGPGDTQYF. Written as DNA, the CDR3 is TGCGCCAGCAGCCAAGCGTGGGCGGGAGGGCCGGGAGATACGCAGTATTTT.

This clone was seen a single time. The rearrangement joins TRBV13 to TRBJ2-7; no definite D call. Germline V CDR1 and CDR2: PRHDT, FYEKMQ (reference sequence). The CDR3 loop spans 12 amino acids. V was pared by 5 bases and J by 0 bases, with 5 bases between. As DNA, the CDR3 is TGTGCCAGCAGCCCAAGCTCCTACGAGCAGTACTTC. Translating gives CASSPSSYEQYF.

The chain uses TRBV27 and TRBJ2-7, with a possible D match to TRBD2 (6 bases). CDR1 and CDR2 (germline): MNHEY, SMNVEV (reference sequence). Trimming left V 6 bases short and J 6 bases short, with 21 bases between. The CDR3 is 15 amino acids. The CDR3 nucleotides read TGTGCCAGCAGCCCCCCGGGACTCTTCGGGGTCGAGCAGTACTTC. Translating gives CASSPPGLFGVEQYF.

This clone was observed a single time. The chain recombines TRBV4-1 with TRBJ1-3; D is unresolved. V shed 0 bases and J shed 2 bases, with 2 bases lying between them. Germline assignment: CDR1 MGHRA and CDR2 YSYEKL. The CDR3 has 13 residues. The CDR3 loop is CASSQEPGNTIYF. Written as DNA, the CDR3 is TGCGCCAGCAGCCAAGAACCTGGAAACACCATATATTTT.

In its sample, this clone was seen once. The rearrangement links TRBV5-1 to TRBJ1-2; 7 bases are shared with TRBD1. Germline V gene sequence: CDR1 SGHRS, CDR2 YFSETQ. The trim removed 8 bases at V and 4 bases at J, leaving 11 bases unmatched. This CDR3 contains 14 residues. The CDR3 DNA is TGCGCCAGTAAGTCAGAGGCAGGGGGCTATGGCTACACCTTC. Amino acid sequence: CASKSEAGGYGYTF. Filled out from reference TRBV5-1 and TRBJ1-2, the complete variable domain reads KAGVTQTPRYLIKTRGQQVTLSCSPISGHRSVSWYQQTPGQGLQFLFEYFSETQRNKGNFPGRFSGRQFSNSRSEMNVSTLELGDSALYLCASKSEAGGYGYTFGSGTRLTVV.